Below are 21 T cell receptor beta chains sequenced from a single sample in a study of blood T cell repertoires in COVID-19. TCRdb's copy holds only in-frame clones and misses some; the assay was immunoSEQ multiplex PCR. Of approximately 360,000 clones listed, 80% to 90% are singletons. The material sequenced was PBMCs or T cells enriched from blood (not recorded which). Receptor source: a man between 40 and 49 years old in a cohort exposed to, infected with or recovered from COVID-19 (not recorded which).

CDR3 sequence (DNA): TGTGCCAGCAGCTTCACAGGCGGTTATGGCTACACCTTC. Protein product: CASSFTGGYGYTF. V usage is TRBV11-2 and J usage is TRBJ1-2, with D maybe TRBD1 (5 bases). The CDR3 loop spans 13 amino acids. Between the trimmed V and J ends, which lost 3 bases and 5 bases, there was a span of 10 bases. Per the germline V gene, CDR1 is SGHAT and CDR2 is FQNNGV.

This chain connects TRBV25-1 to TRBJ2-1, with D unclear. Looked up from germline, CDR1 is MGHDK and CDR2 is SYGVNS. This CDR3 has 11 amino acids. V lost 6 bases to trimming and J lost 6 bases, with 6 bases between them. CDR3 amino acids: CASSTSNEQFF. The CDR3 nucleotides read TGTGCCAGCAGCACGAGCAATGAGCAGTTCTTC.

V is TRBV28 and J is TRBJ2-1, with a weak D call TRBD2 (6 bases). Germline V CDR1 and CDR2: MDHEN, SYDVKM. The CDR3 extends over 14 amino acids. V dropped 5 bases and J dropped 7 bases, with 15 bases sitting between them. This chain's CDR3 is CASSITSYRNEQFF. The CDR3 nucleotides are TGTGCCAGCAGTATCACTAGCTACCGAAATGAGCAGTTCTTC.

J is TRBJ1-6 and V is TRBV30; TRBD1 matches 8 bases. The junction had 7 bases not matched to a gene; V was cut back by 8 bases and J by 10 bases. The germline V gene has CDR1 GTSNPN and CDR2 SVGIG (reference sequence). The CDR3 has 12 residues. The CDR3 is CAEGQAASPLHF. DNA for the CDR3: TGTGCCGAGGGACAGGCGGCATCACCCCTCCACTTT.

The chain employs TRBV18 and TRBJ1-2; perhaps TRBD1 as D (6 bases). The CDR3 is 13 residues long. The V gene's germline CDR1 is KGHSH and CDR2 LQKENI. Trimming removed 2 bases from V and 4 bases from J, with 8 bases in between. CDR3: CASSPDRSYGYTF. As DNA, the CDR3 is TGTGCCAGCTCACCAGACAGGAGCTATGGCTACACCTTC.

In its sample, this clone was seen once. CDR3 amino acids: CASRVRGNTGELFF. CDR3 bases: TGTGCCAGCAGAGTCAGGGGGAACACCGGGGAGCTGTTTTTT. This sequence joins TRBV7-3 and TRBJ2-2; D is possibly TRBD1 (6 bases). Germline V gives CDR1 SGHTA, CDR2 FQGTGA. V lost 6 bases and J lost 1, with 9 bases in between. The CDR3 has 14 amino acids.

The V and J genes are TRBV18 and TRBJ2-1; 13 bases agree with TRBD2. The V segment lost 3 bases and the J segment 9 bases; nucleotides outside the gene matches: 5. Germline V CDR1 and CDR2: KGHSH, LQKENI. The CDR3 is 15 amino acids. The CDR3 here is CASSPRTSGSSEQFF. The CDR3 DNA reads TGTGCCAGCTCACCCCGGACTAGCGGGAGTAGTGAGCAGTTCTTC.

The genes are TRBV11-3 and TRBJ2-7; 9 bases are a match to TRBD1. This CDR3 has 15 amino acids. Germline CDR1 reads SGHNT; CDR2 reads YENEEA. V lost 1 base to trimming and J lost 7 bases; unmatched junction nucleotides: 8. The CDR3 loop is CASSLVWTGVGEQYF. CDR3 sequence (DNA): TGTGCCAGCAGCTTAGTCTGGACAGGGGTTGGGGAGCAGTACTTC.

The chain combines TRBV7-9 with TRBJ2-7; maybe TRBD1 (5 bases). Germline-derived CDR1 and CDR2 are SEHNR and FQNEAQ (reference sequence). Trimming shortened V by 5 bases and J by 1 base, and 15 bases separated the two germline ends. This CDR3 contains 15 residues. The CDR3 here is CASSVDSLTSYEQYF. In DNA form, the CDR3 reads TGTGCCAGCAGCGTCGACAGTTTAACATCCTACGAGCAGTACTTC. Using reference TRBV7-9 and TRBJ2-7 for the parts outside the CDR3, the full variable domain is DTGVSQNPRHKITKRGQNVTFRCDPISEHNRLYWYRQTLGQGPEFLTYFQNEAQLEKSRLLSDRFSAERPKGSFSTLEIQRTEQGDSAMYLCASSVDSLTSYEQYFGPGTRLTVT.

Only one count was recorded for this clone. The V and J genes are TRBV5-1 and TRBJ2-7, with TRBD2 as a possible D gene (6 bases). Germline V lookup: CDR1 SGHRS, CDR2 YFSETQ. The CDR3 runs 14 residues. The V gene lost 5 bases and the J gene lost 2 bases, with 14 bases spanning the gap. The CDR3, as DNA: TGCGCCAGCAGTGTTACGGACTACGCCTACGAGCAGTACTTC. Protein product: CASSVTDYAYEQYF.

The rearrangement links TRBV3-1 (or the pseudogene TRBV3-2) to TRBJ1-1; possibly TRBD1 for D (5 bases). Germline V gene lookup returns CDR1 LGHDT and CDR2 YNNKEL (reference sequence). This CDR3 contains 14 residues. The V end was cut by 2 bases, the J end by 9 bases, with 16 bases between. The CDR3 protein is CASSQQTRGLQAFF. CDR3 sequence (DNA): TGTGCCAGCAGCCAACAGACCCGGGGGTTGCAAGCTTTCTTT.

This clone was seen just once. V gene TRBV5-1 combines with J gene TRBJ1-4, with no clear D. Germline V lookup: CDR1 SGHRS, CDR2 YFSETQ. This CDR3 is built from 16 residues. V lost 1 base and J 1 base, leaving 11 bases between the germline ends. CDR3 bases: TGCGCCAGCAGCTTGAGGCCCGGGGAAACTAATGAAAAACTGTTTTTT. Translating it yields CASSLRPGETNEKLFF.

This clone came up once. CDR3 in amino acids: CASSTRLGPNTEAFF. DNA for the CDR3: TGTGCCAGCAGCACCCGATTGGGGCCAAACACTGAAGCTTTCTTT. This chain links TRBV9 with TRBJ1-1, with D tentatively TRBD1 (5 bases). The CDR3 consists of 15 residues. The germline gives CDR1 SGDLS, CDR2 YYNGEE. Trimming stripped 4 bases from V and 2 bases from J, with 15 bases between.

The rearrangement joins TRBV2 to TRBJ1-4; possibly TRBD1 for D (5 bases). Trimming cost V 4 bases and J 5 bases, with 8 bases left between them. From germline, CDR1 is SNHLY and CDR2 FYNNEI. This CDR3 has 13 residues. The CDR3 DNA sequence: TGTGCCAGCAGTGCCAGGGAAAATGAAAAACTGTTTTTT. Amino acid sequence: CASSARENEKLFF. The variable domain in full, completed from reference TRBV2 and TRBJ1-4, reads EPEVTQTPSHQVTQMGQEVILRCVPISNHLYFYWYRQILGQKVEFLVSFYNNEISEKSEIFDDQFSVERPDGSNFTLKIRSTKLEDSAMYFCASSARENEKLFFGSGTQLSVL.

CDR3 DNA: TGTGCCAGCAGCGCGACCGGGACAGGCTTTTGGGGGGCCAACGTCCTGACTTTC. As protein: CASSATGTGFWGANVLTF. The rearrangement joins TRBV9 to TRBJ2-6; 8 bases map to TRBD1. V was clipped by 3 bases and J by 4 bases; unmatched bases: 12. The CDR3 has 18 residues. CDR1 is SGDLS and CDR2 is YYNGEE in the germline V gene.

The V call is TRBV4-1, the J call TRBJ2-1; D ambiguous. Germline CDR1 reads MGHRA; CDR2 reads YSYEKL. V lost 1 base and J 5 bases, leaving 21 bases between the germline ends. The CDR3 runs 18 residues. The CDR3 DNA is TGCGCCAGCAGCCAAGTGGTGTACCCCAAACAGACGAACAATGAGCAGTTCTTC. Protein: CASSQVVYPKQTNNEQFF.

V is TRBV5-8 and J is TRBJ1-2; D remains ambiguous. This CDR3 spans 12 amino acids. Germline V gives CDR1 SGHTS, CDR2 YDEGEE. Trimming shortened V by 4 bases and J by 4 bases, and 8 bases separated the two germline ends. CDR3 sequence reads: CASSIPGYGYTF. The CDR3 DNA reads TGTGCCAGCAGCATCCCAGGCTATGGCTACACCTTC.

The J gene is TRBJ2-1, the V gene TRBV21-1; the table calls TRBD2, which could not be checked here. TRBV21-1 constitutes a pseudogene. CDR3 length: 18 residues. The DNA for the CDR3 is TGTGCCAGCAGATGGGGAGGGGGACTTCCCTTTGGGTGCAATGAGCAGTTCTTC. Amino acids: CASRWGGGLPFGCNEQFF.

The rearrangement links TRBV30 to TRBJ1-3; D is undetermined. The V gene's germline CDR1 is GTSNPN and CDR2 SVGIG (reference sequence). The ends were cut back, 2 bases at V and 8 bases at J, with 10 bases in the middle. The CDR3 runs to 12 residues. The CDR3 DNA reads TGTGCCTGGAGTTTTTCCGGAGACACCATATATTTT. It specifies CAWSFSGDTIYF. The variable domain in full, completed from reference TRBV30 and TRBJ1-3, reads SQTIHQWPATLVQPVGSPLSLECTVEGTSNPNLYWYRQAAGRGLQLLFYSVGIGQISSEVPQNLSASRPQDRQFILSSKKLLLSDSGFYLCAWSFSGDTIYFGEGSWLTVV.

The chain carries TRBV7-2 and TRBJ2-3; 7 bases fit TRBD1. The CDR3 totals 14 residues. Germline lookup yields CDR1 SGHTA and CDR2 FQGNSA. The J segment lost 2 bases and the V segment lost 3 bases, leaving 2 bases of the junction unmatched. The CDR3, as DNA: TGTGCCAGCAGCTTCACAGGGGTCACAGATACGCAGTATTTT. It yields the protein CASSFTGVTDTQYF.

This rearrangement joins TRBV5-1 to TRBJ2-7; 8 bases agree with TRBD2. The germline V gene encodes CDR1 SGHRS and CDR2 YFSETQ. This CDR3 spans 14 amino acids. V dropped 0 bases and J dropped 4; count of bases not matched to a gene: 3. The CDR3 here is CASSLAPGGYEQYF. The CDR3, as DNA: TGCGCCAGCAGCTTGGCCCCGGGAGGGTACGAGCAGTACTTC.